This entry describes one TCR beta chain. What antigen it recognizes has not been identified. No base-level quality is on record; no much larger clone is a single base apart. The sample is drawn from a study of shared clonotypes between healthy human individuals (dated by TCRdb to 2020 to 2021). Background on the whole study: The cohort comprised a couple of women and a few men aged 18 to 49 years. Per donor, leukapheresis produced somewhere between about 0.85 and 8.9 billion PBMCs. To increase sequencing depth and limit assay-specific biases, different laboratories used diverse techniques to prepare libraries and sequence TCR repertoires. Blood TCR repertoires of about 5 healthy adults were deeply sequenced to estimate repertoire size and the extent of clonotype sharing between individuals. For each donor, CD4 naive and CD4 memory were each given three plates, CD8 naive was given two plates, and CD8 memory was given one plate.

The paper as a whole reports these results and caveats: Sharing across several donors was observed for about 4.8% of naive CD4, less than 4% of naive CD8, about 2.3% of memory CD4, and about 0.4% of memory CD8 clonotypes. Rarefaction of sorted-subset datasets indicated incomplete sequencing despite the large sequencing depth. Pairwise subsampling indicated that sequencing depth was expected to affect the degree of clonotype sharing among donors. Because the study included only a small number of donors, the genetic and exposure-history diversity represented was limited. Naive subsets generally had larger estimated clonotype richness than memory subsets did. Only blood was sampled, and tissue TCR repertoires likely differ from those in blood. Compared with non-shared clonotypes, the clonotypes found in all four sorted-subset donors had higher generation probabilities.

TCR CDR3 regions were amplified from genomic DNA by multiplex PCR using the deep immunoSEQ assay. Extracted genomic DNA from each cell subset was distributed evenly across all wells of several immunoSEQ 96-well plates, and each plate was treated as a replicate. Each replicate PCR for sorted subsets received roughly 0.2 ug genomic DNA, equal to roughly 30,000 T cell genomes. Purified libraries were measured with a Qubit 3.0 fluorometer, size-checked on a Bioanalyzer 2100, and measured again with the KAPA Library Quantification kit. Each immunoSEQ 96-well plate was sequenced on its own single-read 150-cycle Illumina NextSeq 550 flow cell. The original methods were these. Because the immunoSEQ output included only junctional sequences and no quality scores, the filtering could not be the same as the filtering used for full-length reads. To assign V/J genes and CDR3, sequences were annotated against IMGT germline references using PyIR, a Python wrapper for IgBLAST v1.9. Reads were filtered out if the reads had weak V/J assignments (E-value above 1e-6), no CDR3, stop codons, out-of-frame junctions, or ambiguous translated residues. V3J clonotypes were defined as sequences sharing an identical inferred V gene, J gene, and CDR3 amino acid sequence. To compute the percentage overlap between repertoires, the number of shared unique clonotypes was divided by the size of the smaller repertoire. Repertoire richness was assessed with RTK rarefaction, the Chao1 estimator, and Recon v2.1 estimates of unobserved clonotypes. OLGA was used to compute generation probabilities for all TCRbeta clonotypes that the gDNA method yielded from a handful of donors. TCRdb obtained this table from immuneACCESS and retained in-frame rearrangements with V and J assigned. These tables miss some clones; where compared with another copy, unresolved V genes account for less than half of the shortfall, and the remainder is unexplained. V, J and clone size derive from that table, while D and trimming were established from the DNA sequence. The sample includes 2 million to 2.5 million clones, with roughly 95% observed a single time. Over 0.1% of the sample is in the top ten clones.

Healthy HIV-negative adults with no recently reported acute infections or vaccinations were included as donors. Every donor was a Caucasian adult living in Nashville, Tennessee, USA. CD4+ T cells were enriched by magnetic negative selection; naive cells were then positively selected on CD45RA, and the negative fraction formed the memory subset. After blood collection by leukapheresis, PBMCs were isolated using Ficoll-Histopaque density gradient centrifugation and then cryopreserved in the vapor phase of liquid nitrogen. Analytical flow cytometry was used to check the purity and quantity of each magnetically sorted T cell population. Genomic DNA was isolated from each sorted fraction and quantified by UV absorbance on a Nanodrop 2000c. Sequencing was done on a sample of naive CD4+ T cells sorted from blood. What this sample's cell subset or site label stands for: CD45RA+ positively selected. The sequence was collected from a man aged 18 to 35 in good health.

The DNA reads TGTGCCAGCTCGTATGCTTTTGGCACAGATACGCAGTATTTT. Its translation is CASSYAFGTDTQYF. The chain is encoded by TRBV2 joined to TRBJ2-3; no D gene call is confident. V gives up 8 bases and J gives up 1 base, and the segment between their germline ends measures 13 bases. The germline V gene sets CDR1 to SNHLY and CDR2 to FYNNEI. Including the terminal cysteine and phenylalanine, the CDR3 comprises 14 residues. CDR3 DNA only is kept here, 42 bases in frame from base 1.